Shown below are 28 T cell receptor beta chains from a single sample sequenced in a study of T cell responses to AZD1222 COVID-19 vaccine. This table comes from immunoSEQ multiplex PCR, and its TCRdb copy is limited to in-frame clones, with some not included. The data show over 110,000 clones, roughly 92% seen once. The sequenced sample was peripheral blood, obtained on day 0 of AZD1222 vaccination. These receptors originate from an adult in good health.

The chain links TRBV15 to TRBJ1-2; TRBD1 might be the D (5 bases). Trimming shortened V by 0 bases and J by 2 bases, and 10 bases separated the two germline ends. The CDR3 consists of 15 residues. CDR1 and CDR2 (germline): LNHNV, YYDKDF (reference sequence). CDR3 residues: CATSRDRGGNYGYTF. CDR3 sequence (DNA): TGTGCCACCAGCAGAGATCGGGGCGGCAACTATGGCTACACCTTC.

J is TRBJ1-5 and V is TRBV9, with D unclear. This CDR3 is built from 14 residues. Germline CDR1 reads SGDLS; CDR2 reads YYNGEE. The V end lost 2 bases, the J end lost 4 bases, and 10 bases lay between the germline ends. CDR3 nucleotide sequence: TGTGCCAGCAGCGTTATTGGACCTAATCAGCCCCAGCATTTT. It is translated as CASSVIGPNQPQHF. The full variable domain, with the rest looked up from reference TRBV9 and TRBJ1-5, is DSGVTQTPKHLITATGQRVTLRCSPRSGDLSVYWYQQSLDQGLQFLIQYYNGEERAKGNILERFSAQQFPDLHSELNLSSLELGDSALYFCASSVIGPNQPQHFGDGTRLSIL.

The chain recombines TRBV19 with TRBJ2-2, with a possible D match to TRBD2 (6 bases). CDR3 length: 15 amino acids. Germline V CDR1 and CDR2: LNHDA, SQIVND (reference sequence). Deletions cut 3 bases from V and 5 bases from J, with 13 bases between. The CDR3 region has the DNA TGTGCCAGTAGTATGCGGGGAGTACAAACCGGGGAGCTGTTTTTT. Translation gives CASSMRGVQTGELFF.

V gene TRBV27 combines with J gene TRBJ1-6, with 9 bases matching TRBD1. Germline loops: CDR1 MNHEY, CDR2 SMNVEV (reference sequence). This CDR3 is 14 amino acids long. The V segment lost 6 bases and the J segment 8 bases; nucleotides outside the gene matches: 5. In DNA, the CDR3 is TGTGCCAGCAGCCGGGACAGGGTTTATTCACCCCTCCACTTT. This encodes CASSRDRVYSPLHF.

This chain joins TRBV6-2 or TRBV6-3 and TRBJ1-1, with D hard to call. This CDR3 region has 12 residues. Germline V gene data show CDR1 as MNHEY and CDR2 as SVGEGT. V was cut by 0 bases and J by 10 bases, with 9 bases left in between. In DNA, the CDR3 is TGTGCCAGCAGTTACTCGAGAGAAGCAGCTTTCTTT. This translates into CASSYSREAAFF.

The genes are TRBV4-2 and TRBJ2-1; TRBD2 aligns across 9 bases. CDR1 LGHNA and CDR2 YNFKEQ come from the germline V gene. The CDR3 contains 18 residues. V was pared by 4 bases and J by 9 bases, with 19 bases of the junction left unmatched. CDR3 amino acids: CASSLPPKGLAFISEQFF. The DNA for the CDR3 is TGTGCCAGCAGCCTCCCCCCGAAGGGACTAGCCTTTATCAGTGAGCAGTTCTTC.

The genes are TRBV15 and TRBJ1-1, with D tentatively TRBD1 (6 bases). The V gene lost 0 bases and the J gene lost 10 bases, with 12 bases spanning the gap. Germline CDR1 LNHNV, CDR2 YYDKDF (reference sequence). The CDR3 totals 13 residues. The CDR3 region has the DNA TGTGCCACCAGCAGAGATTCGGGGGCACGAGCTTTCTTT. As protein: CATSRDSGARAFF.

V usage is TRBV2 and J usage is TRBJ2-3, with no clear D. Germline V gene data show CDR1 as SNHLY and CDR2 as FYNNEI. V lost 6 bases and J lost 2, with 3 bases in between. This CDR3 spans 11 amino acids. CDR3 protein: CASSDTDTQYF. CDR3 DNA: TGTGCCAGCAGCGACACAGATACGCAGTATTTT.

The J gene is TRBJ1-1, the V gene TRBV27; 7 bases map to TRBD1. The CDR3 is 13 amino acids. With 10 bases clipped from V and 6 bases from J, the junction kept 11 bases outside the gene matches. Germline CDR1 reads MNHEY; CDR2 reads SMNVEV (reference sequence). The CDR3 here is CAIAINRGSEAFF. CDR3 sequence (DNA): TGTGCCATCGCCATTAACAGGGGTTCTGAAGCTTTCTTT.

The rearrangement links TRBV6-5 to TRBJ1-1; the D gene is possibly TRBD1 (6 bases). The CDR3 contains 11 residues. V lost 7 bases and J 10 bases, leaving 13 bases between the germline ends. Germline V gene lookup returns CDR1 MNHEY and CDR2 SVGAGI. The CDR3 spells CASIPGTRAFF. The CDR3 DNA sequence: TGTGCCAGCATCCCTGGGACAAGAGCTTTCTTT.

V gene TRBV19 combines with J gene TRBJ2-2; TRBD2 agrees at 13 bases. Germline CDR1 reads LNHDA; CDR2 reads SQIVND (reference sequence). J gave up 5 bases and V 8 bases, and 5 bases lay outside the gene matches. This CDR3 is built from 15 residues. The CDR3 DNA reads as TGTGCCAGTTCTGGACTAGCGGGAGTTACCGGGGAGCTGTTTTTT. Encoded protein: CASSGLAGVTGELFF.

The chain carries TRBV5-1 and TRBJ2-3; a possible D gene is TRBD2 (6 bases). V lost 0 bases, J lost 0 bases, and 8 bases lay in between. Germline CDR1 reads SGHRS; CDR2 reads YFSETQ. This CDR3 has 15 residues. The CDR3 protein is CASSLGLDSTDTQYF. The CDR3 DNA reads as TGCGCCAGCAGCTTGGGACTAGATAGCACAGATACGCAGTATTTT.

The CDR3 here is CASSQDVGPTDTQYF. In DNA form, the CDR3 reads TGTGCCAGCAGCCAAGATGTGGGACCCACAGATACGCAGTATTTT. V usage is TRBV3-1 (or the pseudogene TRBV3-2) and J usage is TRBJ2-3; D is possibly TRBD1 or TRBD2 (5 bases each). The V and J ends lost 0 bases and 2 bases respectively, with 9 bases between them. The CDR3 length is 15 residues. Per the germline V gene, CDR1 is LGHDT and CDR2 is YNNKEL (reference sequence).

This chain joins TRBV23-1 and TRBJ2-1; 9 nucleotides align to TRBD1. TRBV23-1 is identified as an open reading frame with a role that is uncertain. The CDR3 consists of 16 residues. The ends lost 2 bases at V and 9 bases at J; junction bases unmatched: 11. Here the CDR3 reads CASSQPIRDREFEQFF. The CDR3 DNA sequence: TGCGCCAGCAGTCAACCCATCCGGGACAGGGAATTTGAGCAGTTCTTC.

This chain connects TRBV30 to TRBJ2-7; a possible D gene is TRBD2 (5 bases). Between the trimmed V and J ends, which lost 0 bases and 0 bases, there was a span of 15 bases. Per the germline V gene, CDR1 is GTSNPN and CDR2 is SVGIG (reference sequence). CDR3 length: 16 amino acids. CDR3: CAWSVFWRRGSYEQYF. The CDR3 coding sequence is TGTGCCTGGAGTGTGTTTTGGCGACGGGGCTCCTACGAGCAGTACTTC. Full variable domain (rest looked up from reference TRBV30 and TRBJ2-7): SQTIHQWPATLVQPVGSPLSLECTVEGTSNPNLYWYRQAAGRGLQLLFYSVGIGQISSEVPQNLSASRPQDRQFILSSKKLLLSDSGFYLCAWSVFWRRGSYEQYFGPGTRLTVT.

V usage is TRBV18 and J usage is TRBJ1-2; a weak D match, TRBD1 (6 bases). The CDR3 consists of 15 residues. Trimming removed 3 bases at V and 5 bases at J, with 16 bases between. Germline V gives CDR1 KGHSH, CDR2 LQKENI. The chain's CDR3 is CASSPSGQSSYGYTF. For the CDR3, the DNA is TGTGCCAGCTCACCCTCTGGACAGTCTTCTTATGGCTACACCTTC.

The rearrangement uses TRBV19 and TRBJ2-4; D not resolved. The CDR3 length is 15 residues. Germline V gives CDR1 LNHDA, CDR2 SQIVND (reference sequence). Deletions cut 4 bases from V and 7 bases from J, with 17 bases between. This chain's CDR3 is CASSRGIGEVNIQYF. The CDR3 nucleotides are TGTGCCAGTAGTAGGGGAATTGGGGAAGTGAACATTCAGTACTTC.

V is TRBV6-1 and J is TRBJ1-2; D is unresolved. Germline CDR1 is MNHNS and CDR2 is SASEGT. The CDR3 consists of 13 residues. Trimming shortened V by 2 bases and J by 4 bases, and 8 bases separated the two germline ends. The CDR3: CASSERRPYGYTF. The CDR3 nucleotides are TGTGCCAGCAGTGAACGGCGGCCCTATGGCTACACCTTC.

This sequence joins TRBV7-3 and TRBJ2-5; 11 bases are shared with TRBD2. The CDR3 runs 18 residues. Germline V lookup: CDR1 SGHTA, CDR2 FQGTGA. V shed 4 bases, J shed 1 base, and the junction held 11 bases outside the gene matches. The CDR3 protein is CASSSPVAGTSGQETQYF. The DNA for the CDR3 is TGTGCCAGCAGCTCACCGGTGGCCGGGACTAGCGGCCAAGAGACCCAGTACTTC.

This rearrangement joins TRBV11-2 to TRBJ1-1, with 11 positions matching TRBD1. This CDR3 has 19 residues. Germline loops: CDR1 SGHAT, CDR2 FQNNGV. J gave up 3 bases and V 2 bases, and 14 bases lay outside the gene matches. The CDR3 reads CASSLSWTGGHSDYTEAFF. The CDR3 DNA follows: TGTGCCAGCAGCTTATCCTGGACAGGGGGCCATTCGGACTACACTGAAGCTTTCTTT.

This clone occurred once. The V call is TRBV5-4, the J call TRBJ2-1, with TRBD2 identical over 10 bases. This CDR3 is 15 amino acids long. CDR1 SGHNT and CDR2 YYREEE come from the germline V gene (reference sequence). The V segment lost 6 bases and the J segment 7 bases; nucleotides outside the gene matches: 10. The DNA of the CDR3 is TGTGCCAGCAACCCCCGGACTAGCGGCTATAATGAGCAGTTCTTC. Its translation is CASNPRTSGYNEQFF.

The chain combines TRBV7-9 with TRBJ2-7, with TRBD2 matching over 7 bases. Trimming removed 4 bases from V and 5 bases from J; junction bases left unmatched: 2. The CDR3 runs to 12 residues. The germline V gene has CDR1 SEHNR and CDR2 FQNEAQ (reference sequence). The CDR3 coding sequence is TGTGCCAGCAGCTGGGGGAGGGACGAGCAGTACTTC. Its translation is CASSWGRDEQYF.

V gene TRBV6-5 combines with J gene TRBJ1-1; D remains ambiguous. This CDR3 is built from 13 residues. Germline V gives CDR1 MNHEY, CDR2 SVGAGI. Trimming pared 2 bases from V and 4 bases from J, leaving 8 bases between. The CDR3 loop reads CASSYQELTEAFF. The CDR3 DNA reads as TGTGCCAGCAGTTACCAAGAACTCACTGAAGCTTTCTTT.

The chain links TRBV24-1 to TRBJ2-1; a weak D match, TRBD1 (6 bases). The germline gives CDR1 KGHDR, CDR2 SFDVKD. The CDR3 has 13 residues. V lost 3 bases to trimming and J lost 8 bases, with 10 bases between them. DNA of the CDR3: TGTGCCACCAGTGATACAGGGTTGGATGAGCAGTTCTTC. Encoded protein: CATSDTGLDEQFF.

This clone showed up just once. The CDR3 loop reads CASSQGRFPYGYTF. The CDR3 region has the DNA TGCGCCAGCAGCCAAGGCAGATTCCCCTATGGCTACACCTTC. This sequence joins TRBV4-1 and TRBJ1-2, with no clear D. V dropped 1 base and J dropped 4 bases, with 10 bases sitting between them. Germline V gene lookup returns CDR1 MGHRA and CDR2 YSYEKL. The CDR3 sequence is 14 residues long.

The chain employs TRBV5-1 and TRBJ2-7; no clear D gene. The V gene lost 0 bases and the J gene lost 1 base, with 11 bases spanning the gap. The CDR3 runs 15 residues. Germline V gene lookup returns CDR1 SGHRS and CDR2 YFSETQ. The CDR3 is CASSLAGPLSYEQYF. The DNA of the CDR3 is TGCGCCAGCAGCTTGGCGGGTCCTCTATCCTACGAGCAGTACTTC.

V usage is TRBV27 and J usage is TRBJ2-1; 10 bases map to TRBD2. Looked up from germline, CDR1 is MNHEY and CDR2 is SMNVEV (reference sequence). Trimming removed 7 bases from V and 0 bases from J; junction bases left unmatched: 6. The CDR3 is 16 amino acids. The CDR3 sequence is CASNPLAGSSYNEQFF. In DNA, the CDR3 is TGTGCCAGCAACCCACTAGCGGGGAGCTCCTACAATGAGCAGTTCTTC.

This clone occurred a few times. The chain is built from TRBV5-1 and TRBJ2-3; D ambiguous. The CDR3 is made up of 14 amino acids. Germline assignment: CDR1 SGHRS and CDR2 YFSETQ. V was trimmed by 5 bases and J by 4 bases, leaving 14 bases between them. For the CDR3, the DNA is TGCGCCAGCAGACCGACACCCCAGGCAGATACGCAGTATTTT. Amino acids: CASRPTPQADTQYF.